Listed below are T cell receptor beta chains from one sample, sequenced in a study of cytomegalovirus exposure and HLA in healthy donors. Using immunoSEQ multiplex PCR, the repertoire was profiled, and TCRdb retains in-frame clones only, with some absent. Of 85,000 to 120,000 clones listed, around four fifths are singletons. Sequenced: PBMCs. The source of these receptors is a man in his forties or fifties in good health and CMV-seronegative. CDR3s include the opening cysteine and the closing phenylalanine or tryptophan. The D gene is left open where the match is weak. Not every row has a clone size; where given, it reads once, few, many or a size class.

J	V	D	size	CDR3	DNA
TRBJ1-5	TRBV12-5	NA	NA	CASGLVLTSNQPQHF	TGTGCTAGTGGTTTGGTACTTACGAGCAATCAGCCCCAGCATTTT
TRBJ2-3	TRBV30	NA	NA	CAWSVLRGGPQQF	TGTGCCTGGAGTGTACTGAGGGGGGGCCCTCAACAGTTT
TRBJ1-5	TRBV19	NA	NA	CASSMRRGPQHF	TGTGCCAGTAGTATGAGGCGGGGGCCCCAGCATTTT
TRBJ2-1	TRBV11-3	NA	NA	CASSLDGDEQFF	TGTGCCAGCAGCCTAGACGGGGATGAGCAGTTCTTC
TRBJ2-3	TRBV15	TRBD1	NA	CATSSYRDRAITDTQYF	TGTGCCACCAGCAGTTACCGGGACAGGGCCATCACAGATACGCAGTATTTT
TRBJ1-2	TRBV19	NA	NA	CASRQQGLIRGYTF	TGTGCCAGTAGGCAACAGGGCTTAATTAGAGGCTACACCTTC
TRBJ1-6	TRBV6-1	TRBD1	NA	CASSEGTGGSPLHF	TGTGCCAGCAGTGAGGGGACAGGGGGTTCACCCCTCCACTTT
TRBJ1-4	TRBV2	NA	NA	CASSERTGPGRLFF	TGTGCCAGCAGTGAACGTACAGGCCCCGGGCGACTGTTTTTT
TRBJ1-5	TRBV19	TRBD1	once	CASSITGDGNQPQHF	TGTGCCAGTAGTATCACAGGGGACGGCAATCAGCCCCAGCATTTT
TRBJ1-1	TRBV30	NA	once	CAWSRAGSEAFF	TGTGCCTGGAGTAGGGCGGGGTCTGAAGCTTTCTTT
TRBJ2-1	TRBV27	TRBD2	NA	CASRSSGGANEQFF	TGTGCCAGCAGATCTAGCGGGGGCGCAAATGAGCAGTTCTTC
TRBJ2-3	TRBV18	TRBD1	NA	CASSRSGTGSDTQYF	TGTGCCAGCTCCCGCTCCGGGACAGGGTCAGATACGCAGTATTTT
TRBJ1-4	TRBV19	TRBD1	NA	CASSMGTGAARNEKLFF	TGTGCCAGTAGTATGGGGACAGGGGCGGCCCGTAATGAAAAACTGTTTTTT
TRBJ2-3	TRBV4-1	NA	NA	CASSQAWAGRGLDYTQYF	TGCGCCAGCAGCCAAGCGTGGGCGGGGCGGGGGCTTGACTATACGCAGTATTTT
TRBJ2-3	TRBV5-1	NA	NA	CASSLAGGWADTQYF	TGCGCCAGCAGCTTGGCCGGAGGATGGGCAGATACGCAGTATTTT